These 25 T cell receptor beta chains originate from one sample sequenced in a study of T cells in Graves' hyperthyroidism and ophthalmopathy. The TCR beta CDR3 regions underwent amplification using RNA transcripts as the source. A first-round RT-PCR of the TCR CDR3 used the HTBI primer set. TCRdb reprocessed the multiplex PCR reads with MiXCR, giving one entry per CDR3 protein. The data contain roughly 330,000 distinct CDR3 sequences, roughly 15% of them seen just once; the ten biggest clones take up roughly a third. Sequencing input: blood. These receptors came from a young man with Graves' hyperthyroidism.

This clonotype has a count of ten or more. The chain is built from TRBV24-1 and TRBJ1-5; tentative D call: TRBD1 (6 bases). Germline CDR1 and CDR2: KGHDR and SFDVKD. The CDR3 is 15 residues long. Trimming took 4 bases from V and 4 from J, leaving 13 bases between them. CDR3 loop: CATSDPKTGNQPQHF. CDR3 nucleotides: TGTGCCACCAGTGACCCCAAGACAGGTAATCAGCCCCAGCATTTT.

The V gene is TRBV5-5, the J gene TRBJ2-5; D is possibly TRBD2 (7 bases). This CDR3 region has 15 residues. Deletions cut 4 bases from V and 4 bases from J, with 17 bases between. Germline lookup yields CDR1 SGHKS and CDR2 YYEKEE (reference sequence). CDR3 loop: CASSPAGAGGETQYF. The CDR3 nucleotides are TGTGCCAGCAGCCCTGCGGGGGCCGGGGGAGAGACCCAGTACTTC.

This chain connects TRBV2 to TRBJ2-5; D gene ambiguous. The V end was cut by 2 bases, the J end by 2 bases, with 9 bases between. The germline CDR1 and CDR2 sequences are SNHLY and FYNNEI. This CDR3 region has 14 residues. CDR3 region: CASSEIAWQETQYF. CDR3 bases: TGTGCCAGCAGTGAAATTGCCTGGCAAGAGACCCAGTACTTC.

This clonotype was observed many times. The rearrangement joins TRBV27 to TRBJ2-7; 8 bases agree with TRBD1. Germline values: CDR1 MNHEY, CDR2 SMNVEV (reference sequence). J was trimmed by 4 bases and V by 2 bases; bases with no gene match: 4. The CDR3 contains 14 residues. The CDR3 sequence is CASSLSRGLYEQYF. Here the CDR3 DNA reads TGTGCCAGCAGTTTAAGCAGGGGGCTTTACGAGCAGTACTTC.

The table lists this clonotype with a few counts. The rearrangement links TRBV9 to TRBJ2-1, with 7 bases identical to TRBD2. Germline CDR1 reads SGDLS; CDR2 reads YYNGEE. The CDR3 has 15 residues. The junction had 7 bases not matched to a gene; V was cut back by 5 bases and J by 2 bases. The CDR3 is CASSASGETYNEQFF. CDR3 in DNA: TGTGCCAGCAGTGCAAGCGGGGAGACCTACAATGAGCAGTTCTTC.

This clonotype was detected many times. The V call is TRBV6-5, the J call TRBJ2-3; 7 bases align to TRBD2. The CDR3 runs to 13 residues. Looked up from germline, CDR1 is MNHEY and CDR2 is SVGAGI. Germline trimming cut 8 bases from V and 5 bases from J; bases unmatched to any gene: 7. CDR3 DNA: TGTGCCAGCCGGGACGGGGAGGGAGATACGCAGTATTTT. Translating gives CASRDGEGDTQYF.

This clonotype appeared a few times. The chain joins TRBV3-1 to TRBJ2-1, with 9 bases matching TRBD2. V shed 1 base and J 7 bases; nucleotides not matched to a gene: 5. The CDR3 is made up of 15 amino acids. CDR1 LGHDT and CDR2 YNNKEL come from the germline V gene (reference sequence). The CDR3 DNA reads as TGTGCCAGCAGCCAAGCTTTGACTAGCGGAAATGAGCAGTTCTTC. It codes for CASSQALTSGNEQFF.

The table lists this clonotype with many counts. This chain links TRBV20-1 with TRBJ1-3, with D unresolved. The germline V gene has CDR1 DFQATT and CDR2 SNEGSKA (reference sequence). The CDR3 has 15 amino acids. With 3 bases removed from V and 0 bases from J, the gap between germline ends came to 12 bases. The chain's CDR3 is CSASGQANSGNTIYF. Here the CDR3 DNA reads TGCAGTGCTAGTGGGCAGGCAAACTCTGGAAACACCATATATTTT.

This clonotype was counted many times. V is TRBV20-1 and J is TRBJ2-7, with TRBD2 identical over 8 bases. The CDR3 runs 16 residues. Losses at the gene ends were 3 bases for V and 0 bases for J; bases not matched to a gene: 10. Per germline, CDR1 DFQATT and CDR2 SNEGSKA (reference sequence). Here the CDR3 DNA reads TGCAGTGCTAGGAATGAACTAGCGGCCTTCTCCTACGAGCAGTACTTC. The encoded protein is CSARNELAAFSYEQYF.

The chain carries TRBV19 and TRBJ1-2; D is unclear. The CDR3 extends over 14 amino acids. Germline values: CDR1 LNHDA, CDR2 SQIVND (reference sequence). V was cut by 6 bases and J by 5 bases, with 16 bases left in between. DNA for the CDR3: TGTGCCAGTAGGCCAATAGGCAGCACTTATGGCTACACCTTC. Its protein is CASRPIGSTYGYTF.

The rearrangement uses TRBV15 and TRBJ1-2; no reliable D call. Germline assignment: CDR1 LNHNV and CDR2 YYDKDF (reference sequence). The CDR3 has 15 amino acids. Trimming removed 4 bases at V and 3 bases at J, with 15 bases between. The CDR3 reads CATSTLKRGYYGYTF. The CDR3 DNA follows: TGTGCCACCAGCACCCTCAAGCGGGGATACTATGGCTACACCTTC.

The J gene is TRBJ1-6, the V gene TRBV20-1, with D hard to call. Germline V gene lookup returns CDR1 DFQATT and CDR2 SNEGSKA (reference sequence). The V and J ends lost 5 bases and 6 bases respectively, with 11 bases between them. The CDR3 covers 13 residues. For the CDR3, the DNA is TGCAGTGCTGATTCTTGGGCTAATTCACCCCTCCACTTT. Protein: CSADSWANSPLHF.

This clonotype was seen repeatedly, ten times or more. The chain joins TRBV20-1 to TRBJ2-7, with a weak D call TRBD1 (5 bases). Germline V gene data show CDR1 as DFQATT and CDR2 as SNEGSKA (reference sequence). This CDR3 comprises 9 residues. Between the trimmed V and J ends, which lost 5 bases and 11 bases, there was a span of 10 bases. The DNA for the CDR3 is TGCAGTGCTGGGGAACAGGAGTACTTC. It specifies CSAGEQEYF.

This clonotype was detected ten times or more. The chain recombines TRBV24-1 with TRBJ2-1, with D tentatively TRBD1 or TRBD2 (7 bases each). Germline CDR1 is KGHDR and CDR2 is SFDVKD. This CDR3 contains 13 residues. Trimming removed 9 bases from V and 4 bases from J, with 12 bases in between. Here the CDR3 reads CATAGDSYNEQFF. DNA of the CDR3: TGTGCCACCGCGGGGGACAGTTACAATGAGCAGTTCTTC.

This clonotype occurred many times. The rearrangement uses TRBV20-1 and TRBJ2-1; unclear D gene. Trimming removed 6 bases from V and 0 bases from J, with 12 bases in between. This CDR3 region has 14 residues. Germline V gene sequence: CDR1 DFQATT, CDR2 SNEGSKA (reference sequence). The CDR3 loop is CSAAAASSYNEQFF. CDR3 nucleotide sequence: TGCAGTGCCGCCGCCGCTAGCTCCTACAATGAGCAGTTCTTC.

This clonotype was counted many times. This chain joins TRBV20-1 and TRBJ2-7; perhaps TRBD2 as D (5 bases). The CDR3 loop spans 14 amino acids. Trimming took off 5 bases at V and 2 bases at J, with 16 bases between the two ends. The V gene's germline CDR1 is DFQATT and CDR2 SNEGSKA (reference sequence). This chain's CDR3 is CSARKRLATYEQYF. CDR3 nucleotide sequence: TGCAGTGCTCGGAAGCGGTTGGCAACCTACGAGCAGTACTTC.

This clonotype has a count of ten or more. V usage is TRBV3-1 and J usage is TRBJ2-7; 13 bases are a match to TRBD2. After removal of 5 bases from V and 0 bases from J, the junction contained 7 bases not matched to a gene. The CDR3 runs 17 residues. The V gene's germline CDR1 is LGHDT and CDR2 YNNKEL (reference sequence). The CDR3 bases are TGTGCCAGCAGCTATCTCGGACTAGCGGGAGTCTCCTACGAGCAGTACTTC. As protein: CASSYLGLAGVSYEQYF.

This clonotype was counted ten times or more. The V call is TRBV28, the J call TRBJ2-3, with D possibly TRBD1 on 7 matching bases. From germline, CDR1 is MDHEN and CDR2 SYDVKM. The V and J ends lost 4 bases and 4 bases respectively, with 15 bases between them. The CDR3 has 15 residues. CDR3 amino acids: CASSSTGRRADTQYF. The CDR3 DNA sequence: TGTGCCAGCAGTTCGACAGGGAGGAGGGCAGATACGCAGTATTTT.

The chain joins TRBV4-1 to TRBJ1-5; tentative D call: TRBD1 (6 bases). The CDR3 totals 15 residues. Trimming stripped 5 bases from V and 7 bases from J, with 18 bases between. Germline-derived CDR1 and CDR2 are MGHRA and YSYEKL. The DNA of the CDR3 is TGCGCCAGCAGCTCGGGGTCGGGGGCGGGACAGCCCCAGCATTTT. Protein product: CASSSGSGAGQPQHF.

The J gene is TRBJ2-5, the V gene TRBV20-1, with TRBD2 identical over 7 bases. The germline V gene encodes CDR1 DFQATT and CDR2 SNEGSKA (reference sequence). The length of the CDR3 is 15 residues. V was pared by 8 bases and J by 5 bases, with 17 bases of the junction left unmatched. This CDR3 reads CSTTRGAGEVETQYF. DNA for the CDR3: TGCAGTACGACCCGGGGTGCGGGAGAGGTCGAGACCCAGTACTTC.

This clonotype was seen many times. The chain couples TRBV3-1 to TRBJ2-2; D is perhaps TRBD2 (6 bases). Trimming pared 1 base from V and 11 bases from J, leaving 17 bases between. The CDR3 is 15 amino acids. CDR1 and CDR2 from the germline V gene are LGHDT and YNNKEL (reference sequence). CDR3 DNA: TGTGCCAGCAGCCAAGGTCATTCGGGAGTAGGTGAGCTGTTTTTT. This encodes CASSQGHSGVGELFF.

There are many counts of this clonotype. The V gene is TRBV2, the J gene TRBJ2-3; no clear D gene. The length of the CDR3 is 12 residues. V gave up 2 bases and J gave up 6 bases, with 6 bases separating them. Germline V gives CDR1 SNHLY, CDR2 FYNNEI. Written as DNA, the CDR3 is TGTGCCAGCAGTGAATTAGGTGATACGCAGTATTTT. Amino acid sequence: CASSELGDTQYF. Using reference TRBV2 and TRBJ2-3 for the parts outside the CDR3, the full variable domain is EPEVTQTPSHQVTQMGQEVILRCVPISNHLYFYWYRQILGQKVEFLVSFYNNEISEKSEIFDDQFSVERPDGSNFTLKIRSTKLEDSAMYFCASSELGDTQYFGPGTRLTVL.

This clonotype was picked up a small number of times. The chain joins TRBV18 to TRBJ2-5; possibly TRBD1 for D (6 bases). The germline V gene encodes CDR1 KGHSH and CDR2 LQKENI. This CDR3 comprises 14 residues. V lost 7 bases to trimming and J lost 0 bases, with 12 bases between them. The CDR3 nucleotides read TGTGCCAGCTGTCAGGGGATCCACCAAGAGACCCAGTACTTC. It codes for CASCQGIHQETQYF. Full variable domain (missing parts from reference TRBV18 and TRBJ2-5): NAGVMQNPRHLVRRRGQEARLRCSPMKGHSHVYWYRQLPEEGLKFMVYLQKENIIDESGMPKERFSAEFPKEGPSILRIQQVVRGDSAAYFCASCQGIHQETQYFGPGTRLLVL.

This clonotype appeared many times. The genes are TRBV11-1 and TRBJ2-7; no definite D call. The V end was cut by 5 bases, the J end by 3 bases, with 14 bases between. The germline V gene has CDR1 SGHAT and CDR2 FQDESV (reference sequence). The CDR3 is 14 amino acids. CDR3 protein: CASSEGKGNYEQYF. For the CDR3, the DNA is TGTGCCAGCAGCGAAGGGAAGGGAAACTACGAGCAGTACTTC.

This chain uses TRBV25-1 with TRBJ2-7; D is undetermined. Trimming took off 8 bases at V and 0 bases at J, with 8 bases between the two ends. Germline CDR1 and CDR2: MGHDK and SYGVNS. The CDR3 extends over 12 amino acids. The DNA of the CDR3 is TGTGCCAGCGAGGACGCCTCCTACGAGCAGTACTTC. Protein: CASEDASYEQYF.